The 30 T cell receptor beta chains presented below share a single source sample, sequenced in a study of control samples from healthy donors and cancer patients. Generated by immunoSEQ multiplex PCR, the TCRdb table keeps only in-frame clones and is missing some. The top ten clones hold about 1.3% of a sample with about 79,000 clones, roughly 93% of them seen once. Sequencing input: PBMCs. The receptors were gathered from a woman between 40 and 50 years old with lung cancer.

This chain links TRBV2 with TRBJ2-3; D tentatively reads TRBD1 or TRBD2 (5 bases each). CDR1 is SNHLY, CDR2 FYNNEI, per germline. The CDR3 sequence is 15 residues long. The V gene lost 3 bases and the J gene lost 0 bases, with 10 bases spanning the gap. In DNA, the CDR3 is TGTGCCAGCAGTGATTCCGGGGCTAGCACAGATACGCAGTATTTT. Residues: CASSDSGASTDTQYF.

The chain links TRBV6-1 to TRBJ1-3; D uncertain. The CDR3 runs 16 residues. Germline V gene lookup returns CDR1 MNHNS and CDR2 SASEGT. The V and J ends lost 2 bases and 4 bases respectively, with 15 bases between them. CDR3 nucleotide sequence: TGTGCCAGCAGTGAATATACGACGGATAGAGGAAACACCATATATTTT. It yields the protein CASSEYTTDRGNTIYF.

This chain uses TRBV7-2 with TRBJ2-1; the D gene is possibly TRBD2 (6 bases). The V end was cut by 1 base, the J end by 0 bases, with 10 bases between. The CDR3 length is 16 residues. The germline V gene has CDR1 SGHTA and CDR2 FQGNSA. The CDR3 DNA reads as TGTGCCAGCAGCTTAGTTGCGGGGTCCTCCTACAATGAGCAGTTCTTC. Its translation: CASSLVAGSSYNEQFF.

The chain joins TRBV5-6 to TRBJ1-1, with 7 bases aligning to TRBD1. The V gene end was trimmed by 4 bases and the J gene end by 0 bases; junction bases not matched to a gene: 12. The CDR3 runs to 17 residues. The germline gives CDR1 SGHDT, CDR2 YYEEEE. CDR3 loop: CASSAGTAGFVNTEAFF. CDR3 nucleotide sequence: TGTGCCAGCAGCGCCGGGACAGCGGGTTTCGTGAACACTGAAGCTTTCTTT.

V and J are TRBV6-5 and TRBJ1-1; TRBD1 is a possible D gene (6 bases). The V end was cut by 0 bases, the J end by 4 bases, with 12 bases between. Germline assignment: CDR1 MNHEY and CDR2 SVGAGI. This CDR3 comprises 15 residues. The CDR3 protein is CASSYSGFRGTEAFF. As DNA, the CDR3 is TGTGCCAGCAGTTACTCTGGCTTCAGGGGCACTGAAGCTTTCTTT.

The chain employs TRBV6-5 and TRBJ1-2; D is ambiguous. Germline V CDR1 and CDR2: MNHEY, SVGAGI. The ends were cut back, 6 bases at V and 1 base at J, with 3 bases in the middle. There are 11 residues in the CDR3. CDR3 sequence: CASRDNYGYTF. The CDR3 nucleotides are TGTGCCAGCAGGGATAACTATGGCTACACCTTC.

This sequence joins TRBV5-1 and TRBJ1-2; perhaps TRBD1 as D (6 bases). CDR3 length: 15 amino acids. Germline CDR1 and CDR2: SGHRS and YFSETQ. V lost 0 bases and J lost 4, with 13 bases in between. The CDR3 region has the DNA TGCGCCAGCAGCTTGGGTCAGGGGCGAGGCTATGGCTACACCTTC. This translates into CASSLGQGRGYGYTF.

The chain links TRBV7-2 to TRBJ2-7; TRBD2 aligns across 13 bases. The CDR3 runs 19 residues. The J segment lost 3 bases and the V segment lost 5 bases, leaving 16 bases of the junction unmatched. CDR1 is SGHTA, CDR2 FQGNSA, per germline. CDR3 in amino acids: CASSANLRGLAGAFYEQYF. In nucleotides, the CDR3 is TGTGCCAGCAGCGCCAACCTTCGAGGACTAGCGGGGGCTTTCTACGAGCAGTACTTC.

This rearrangement joins TRBV30 to TRBJ2-6; the D gene is possibly TRBD1 (5 bases). Trimming left V 1 base short and J 3 bases short, with 13 bases between. This CDR3 has 16 residues. The germline CDR1 and CDR2 sequences are GTSNPN and SVGIG (reference sequence). The CDR3 DNA reads as TGTGCCTGGAGTGCAGGGTTAAGGATTGGGGCCAACGTCCTGACTTTC. Translating it yields CAWSAGLRIGANVLTF. Together with reference TRBV30 and TRBJ2-6, the CDR3 gives the full variable domain: SQTIHQWPATLVQPVGSPLSLECTVEGTSNPNLYWYRQAAGRGLQLLFYSVGIGQISSEVPQNLSASRPQDRQFILSSKKLLLSDSGFYLCAWSAGLRIGANVLTFGAGSRLTVL.

The CDR3 reads CASSEGQPSTYGYTF. The CDR3 DNA sequence: TGTGCCAGTAGCGAGGGACAGCCATCCACCTATGGCTACACCTTC. V and J are TRBV19 and TRBJ1-2; TRBD1 matches 7 bases. V lost 6 bases to trimming and J lost 4 bases; unmatched junction nucleotides: 11. The CDR3 has 15 residues. Germline assignment: CDR1 LNHDA and CDR2 SQIVND (reference sequence).

V usage is TRBV10-3 and J usage is TRBJ2-1; 8 bases map to TRBD1. CDR1 and CDR2 (germline): ENHRY, SYGVKD. This CDR3 comprises 14 residues. Trimming removed 6 bases from V and 2 bases from J; junction bases left unmatched: 3. In DNA form, the CDR3 reads TGTGCCATCAGGGGACAGGAAACCTACAATGAGCAGTTCTTC. Amino acids: CAIRGQETYNEQFF.

The CDR3 region is CATAGGASNEQFF. The DNA for the CDR3 is TGTGCCACCGCGGGGGGGGCCAGCAATGAGCAGTTCTTC. V and J are TRBV2 and TRBJ2-1, with 9 bases matching TRBD2. The CDR3 contains 13 residues. CDR1 is SNHLY and CDR2 is FYNNEI in the germline V gene. Trimming cost V 10 bases and J 6 bases; bases outside gene matches: 7.

The V call is TRBV5-1, the J call TRBJ1-5; D not resolved. This CDR3 spans 14 amino acids. V lost 2 bases and J 3 bases, leaving 9 bases between the germline ends. Germline loops: CDR1 SGHRS, CDR2 YFSETQ. The CDR3 DNA reads as TGCGCCAGCAGCTTAGACACATACAATCAGCCCCAGCATTTT. This codes for CASSLDTYNQPQHF.

This clone was seen a single time. V gene TRBV5-1 combines with J gene TRBJ2-5; 10 bases match TRBD2. J was trimmed by 1 base and V by 1 base; bases with no gene match: 1. Germline V gene lookup returns CDR1 SGHRS and CDR2 YFSETQ. This CDR3 region has 15 residues. The chain's CDR3 is CASSLPSGGQETQYF. The DNA for the CDR3 is TGCGCCAGCAGCTTGCCTAGCGGGGGCCAAGAGACCCAGTACTTC.

This chain joins TRBV4-1 and TRBJ2-4; TRBD2 matches at 9 bases. Losses at the gene ends were 3 bases for V and 16 bases for J; bases not matched to a gene: 10. This CDR3 spans 13 amino acids. Germline CDR1 and CDR2: MGHRA and YSYEKL. CDR3 protein: CASSHGSSGIQYF. CDR3 in DNA: TGCGCCAGCAGCCACGGGTCTAGCGGGATACAATACTTC.

V is TRBV7-2 and J is TRBJ2-7, with 9 nucleotides matching TRBD1. Germline assignment: CDR1 SGHTA and CDR2 FQGNSA. Trimming cost V 4 bases and J 4 bases; bases outside gene matches: 2. CDR3 length: 13 amino acids. In DNA form, the CDR3 reads TGTGCCAGCAGCTCGGACAGGGGTTACGAGCAGTACTTC. Its protein is CASSSDRGYEQYF.

This chain uses TRBV19 with TRBJ1-2, with 11 bases aligning to TRBD1. This CDR3 has 14 amino acids. Unmatched junction bases numbered 7, after V lost 10 bases and J lost 3 bases. The V gene's germline CDR1 is LNHDA and CDR2 SQIVND (reference sequence). As DNA, the CDR3 is TGTGCCACCAGGACAGGGGGCACCTACTATGGCTACACCTTC. It codes for CATRTGGTYYGYTF.

This clone was seen only once. V and J are TRBV27 and TRBJ1-6; D not certain. Trimming removed 4 bases at V and 13 bases at J, with 11 bases between. The CDR3 totals 12 residues. Per germline, CDR1 MNHEY and CDR2 SMNVEV (reference sequence). The CDR3 protein is CASSSPNEPLHF. The CDR3 DNA reads as TGTGCCAGCAGTTCCCCGAATGAGCCCCTCCACTTT.

V usage is TRBV7-9 and J usage is TRBJ1-2, with no clear D. V lost 1 base and J 4 bases, leaving 16 bases between the germline ends. The CDR3 runs to 16 residues. Germline lookup yields CDR1 SEHNR and CDR2 FQNEAQ (reference sequence). In DNA form, the CDR3 reads TGTGCCAGCAGCTTAGGCAGGAGTACCATTACCTATGGCTACACCTTC. Encoded protein: CASSLGRSTITYGYTF.

V is TRBV29-1 and J is TRBJ1-1; 8 nucleotides agree with TRBD1. Trimming removed 6 bases from V and 0 bases from J; junction bases left unmatched: 6. The CDR3 runs 14 residues. Germline V gene data show CDR1 as SQVTM and CDR2 as ANQGSEA. The CDR3 region is CSVRDRSMNTEAFF. CDR3 coding DNA: TGCAGCGTCAGGGACAGGAGCATGAACACTGAAGCTTTCTTT.

The V call is TRBV9, the J call TRBJ2-2; 11 bases agree with TRBD2. The J segment lost 0 bases and the V segment lost 4 bases, leaving 5 bases of the junction unmatched. Germline CDR1 SGDLS, CDR2 YYNGEE. The CDR3 runs 17 residues. CDR3 amino acids: CASSQLAGASNTGELFF. CDR3 DNA: TGTGCCAGCAGCCAACTAGCGGGGGCCTCGAACACCGGGGAGCTGTTTTTT.

The chain employs TRBV5-6 and TRBJ2-2; 8 bases match TRBD1. V lost 0 bases to trimming and J lost 5 bases; unmatched junction nucleotides: 6. The CDR3 sequence is 16 residues long. The germline V gene has CDR1 SGHDT and CDR2 YYEEEE. The CDR3 is CASSLGQGARTGELFF. The CDR3 DNA sequence: TGTGCCAGCAGCTTGGGGCAGGGGGCGCGGACCGGGGAGCTGTTTTTT.

V usage is TRBV9 and J usage is TRBJ2-7, with unresolved D. Trimming stripped 0 bases from V and 4 bases from J, with 11 bases between. This CDR3 spans 14 amino acids. Germline V gene lookup returns CDR1 SGDLS and CDR2 YYNGEE. The CDR3 DNA follows: TGTGCCAGCAGCGTAGCAGGAGACGGATACGAGCAGTACTTC. Its translation is CASSVAGDGYEQYF.

V is TRBV11-2 and J is TRBJ1-4; D is unclear. Germline V CDR1 and CDR2: SGHAT, FQNNGV. The CDR3 covers 15 residues. Trimming shortened V by 5 bases and J by 8 bases, and 18 bases separated the two germline ends. The CDR3 DNA sequence: TGTGCCAGCAGCGGGTCGGACGTCCGGTGGGAAAAACTGTTTTTT. It codes for CASSGSDVRWEKLFF. The full variable domain, with the rest looked up from reference TRBV11-2 and TRBJ1-4, is EAGVAQSPRYKIIEKRQSVAFWCNPISGHATLYWYQQILGQGPKLLIQFQNNGVVDDSQLPKDRFSAERLKGVDSTLKIQPAKLEDSAVYLCASSGSDVRWEKLFFGSGTQLSVL.

This rearrangement joins TRBV5-8 to TRBJ2-3; 9 bases line up with TRBD2. This CDR3 spans 16 amino acids. V lost 6 bases and J lost 2; bases outside the gene matches: 10. Germline V gives CDR1 SGHTS, CDR2 YDEGEE. CDR3 sequence reads: CASKLAGGPPTDTQYF. The CDR3 DNA reads TGTGCCAGCAAACTGGCGGGGGGGCCCCCCACAGATACGCAGTATTTT.

The rearrangement links TRBV27 to TRBJ1-4; a possible D gene is TRBD1 (6 bases). Between the trimmed V and J ends, which lost 5 bases and 6 bases, there was a span of 22 bases. The CDR3 extends over 17 amino acids. From germline, CDR1 is MNHEY and CDR2 SMNVEV (reference sequence). The CDR3 is CASSIQGKLGAYEKLFF. In DNA, the CDR3 is TGTGCCAGCAGTATACAGGGAAAATTGGGAGCTTATGAAAAACTGTTTTTT.

The gene calls are TRBV2 and TRBJ1-6; D unresolved. V shed 5 bases and J shed 7 bases, with 12 bases lying between them. The CDR3 is made up of 14 amino acids. Germline V gives CDR1 SNHLY, CDR2 FYNNEI. The CDR3 nucleotides read TGTGCCAGCAGTCCGCGGACGTTGAATTCACCCCTCCACTTT. It translates to CASSPRTLNSPLHF.

The chain uses TRBV24-1 and TRBJ2-7, with D perhaps matching TRBD2 (6 bases). Trimming removed 9 bases from V and 1 base from J, with 12 bases in between. Germline lookup yields CDR1 KGHDR and CDR2 SFDVKD. CDR3 length: 13 residues. CDR3 bases: TGTGCCACCCAAGGAGGGGTATCCTACGAGCAGTACTTC. As protein: CATQGGVSYEQYF.

The chain has TRBV6-5 and TRBJ1-1; possible D gene TRBD1, 5 bases. The CDR3 contains 14 residues. Germline CDR1 is MNHEY and CDR2 is SVGAGI. V was shortened by 1 base and J by 4 bases, with 10 bases between the two germline ends. The CDR3 nucleotides are TGTGCCAGCAGTTACTGGGGGGAGGGCACTGAAGCTTTCTTT. It yields the protein CASSYWGEGTEAFF.

The rearrangement links TRBV2 to TRBJ1-1; 9 bases fit TRBD1. Losses at the gene ends were 6 bases for V and 1 base for J; bases not matched to a gene: 0. CDR3 length equals 13 residues. CDR1 and CDR2 (germline): SNHLY, FYNNEI. CDR3 in amino acids: CASRTGGNTEAFF. CDR3 coding DNA: TGTGCCAGCAGGACAGGGGGGAACACTGAAGCTTTCTTT.